The 16 T cell receptor beta chains in this list originate from one sample, sequenced in a study of blood T cell repertoires in COVID-19 (dated by TCRdb to 2018 to 2020). The receptor library was made with the immunoSEQ multiplex PCR assay. TCRdb stores this immuneACCESS table with in-frame sequences only. Part of the clones is absent; in the studies checked, under half of the shortfall reflects unresolved V genes, and no reason is known for the rest. For this sample the table gives over 150,000 clones, of which almost 80% were detected only once. The ten largest make up around 15% of the sample. Sequencing was done on a sample of PBMCs or T cells enriched from blood (not recorded which). These receptors were collected from a woman aged 45-59 years who had recovered from COVID-19.

The gene calls are TRBV3-1 (or the pseudogene TRBV3-2) and TRBJ2-1; no firm D call. The V and J ends lost 3 bases and 8 bases respectively, with 14 bases between them. Germline values: CDR1 LGHDT, CDR2 YNNKEL (reference sequence). The CDR3 loop spans 14 amino acids. This chain's CDR3 is CASSQTGSLYEQFF. The CDR3 coding sequence is TGTGCCAGCAGCCAGACTGGAAGTTTGTATGAGCAGTTCTTC.

The rearrangement uses TRBV27 and TRBJ2-1; 10 bases line up with TRBD2. Looked up from germline, CDR1 is MNHEY and CDR2 is SMNVEV (reference sequence). This CDR3 is built from 15 residues. With V trimmed by 5 bases and J by 3 bases, 4 bases remained unmatched. CDR3 coding DNA: TGTGCCAGCAGTCCCAGGACTAGCGGCTACAATGAGCAGTTCTTC. It specifies CASSPRTSGYNEQFF.

The gene calls are TRBV3-1 (or the pseudogene TRBV3-2) and TRBJ1-2; D possibly corresponds to TRBD1 (6 bases). The CDR3 totals 13 residues. V was shortened by 3 bases and J by 7 bases, with 12 bases between the two germline ends. The germline gives CDR1 LGHDT, CDR2 YNNKEL (reference sequence). As DNA, the CDR3 is TGTGCCAGCAGCCATTGGGGGCAGATTGGCTACACCTTC. Encoded protein: CASSHWGQIGYTF.

The gene calls are TRBV5-1 and TRBJ2-3; 9 bases agree with TRBD2. V shed 4 bases, J shed 0 bases, and the junction held 12 bases outside the gene matches. CDR3 length: 18 residues. Germline V CDR1 and CDR2: SGHRS, YFSETQ. The CDR3 spells CASSPPQTSGGSTDTQYF. DNA for the CDR3: TGCGCCAGCAGCCCCCCCCAGACTAGCGGAGGGAGCACAGATACGCAGTATTTT.

The genes are TRBV10-3 and TRBJ2-7; 7 bases are a match to TRBD1. The CDR3 totals 13 residues. The germline gives CDR1 ENHRY, CDR2 SYGVKD. Trimming removed 6 bases from V and 3 bases from J; junction bases left unmatched: 5. CDR3 nucleotides: TGTGCCATCAGGGCAGGGGGAGTCTACGAGCAGTACTTC. Translation: CAIRAGGVYEQYF.

The chain employs TRBV13 and TRBJ1-5; 10 nucleotides agree with TRBD1. V was pared by 3 bases and J by 0 bases, with 8 bases of the junction left unmatched. CDR1 and CDR2 (germline): PRHDT, FYEKMQ (reference sequence). The CDR3 contains 18 residues. Written as DNA, the CDR3 is TGTGCCAGCAGCTTGACAGGGGGCGCTCGGAGTAGCAATCAGCCCCAGCATTTT. Its protein product is CASSLTGGARSSNQPQHF.

The chain employs TRBV5-1 and TRBJ2-1, with D possibly matching TRBD2 (6 bases). CDR3 length: 15 amino acids. Per germline, CDR1 SGHRS and CDR2 YFSETQ. Trimming took off 0 bases at V and 4 bases at J, with 11 bases between the two ends. In nucleotides, the CDR3 is TGCGCCAGCAGCTTGGCGGGAGACCTATACAATGAGCAGTTCTTC. It codes for CASSLAGDLYNEQFF.

The chain's CDR3 is CASSLSGFQPQHF. The CDR3 nucleotides are TGTGCCAGCAGTTTGTCAGGGTTTCAGCCCCAGCATTTT. The chain recombines TRBV12-3 or TRBV12-4 with TRBJ1-5; possibly TRBD1 for D (5 bases). There are 13 residues in the CDR3. V was pared by 3 bases and J by 6 bases, with 9 bases between.

The genes are TRBV12-3 or TRBV12-4 and TRBJ1-5; D remains ambiguous. V was trimmed by 6 bases and J by 10 bases, leaving 13 bases between them. This CDR3 comprises 12 residues. The CDR3 DNA reads as TGTGCCAGCAGCCCGACTCCGCGTCCCCAGCATTTT. It translates to CASSPTPRPQHF.

This chain uses TRBV6-5 with TRBJ1-6, with 8 bases lining up with TRBD1. This CDR3 is built from 13 residues. J lost 5 bases, V lost 8 bases, and 2 bases had no gene match. Germline values: CDR1 MNHEY, CDR2 SVGAGI. CDR3 region: CASADRDNSPLHF. The DNA of the CDR3 is TGTGCCAGCGCGGACAGGGATAATTCACCCCTCCACTTT.

This chain uses TRBV18 with TRBJ1-5, with D unclear. CDR1 is KGHSH, CDR2 LQKENI, per germline. CDR3 length equals 15 residues. Trimming took off 4 bases at V and 0 bases at J, with 10 bases between the two ends. In DNA form, the CDR3 reads TGTGCCAGCTCACGAGCAGGATTTAGCAATCAGCCCCAGCATTTT. This codes for CASSRAGFSNQPQHF.

As for this clone: The same CDR3 arises from other DNA sequences in this sample as well. This rearrangement joins TRBV18 to TRBJ1-5; TRBD1 aligns across 7 bases. Trimming took 4 bases from V and 4 from J; bases not matched to a gene: 1. The CDR3 contains 13 residues. Germline lookup yields CDR1 KGHSH and CDR2 LQKENI. The CDR3 loop reads CASSRDRNQPQHF. CDR3 sequence (DNA): TGTGCCAGCTCACGGGACAGAAATCAGCCCCAGCATTTT.

The rearrangement links TRBV6-5 to TRBJ1-5, with D possibly TRBD1 on 5 matching bases. Per the germline V gene, CDR1 is MNHEY and CDR2 is SVGAGI. The length of the CDR3 is 14 residues. V was clipped by 6 bases and J by 5 bases, with 14 bases between them. As DNA, the CDR3 is TGTGCCAGCAGAACCGCCAGGGTGGATCAGCCCCAGCATTTT. Residues: CASRTARVDQPQHF.

There are a few counts of this clone. The rearrangement uses TRBV7-3 and TRBJ1-1, with D perhaps TRBD1 (6 bases). V lost 5 bases to trimming and J lost 4 bases, with 11 bases between them. The CDR3 length is 13 residues. The germline gives CDR1 SGHTA, CDR2 FQGTGA. CDR3 amino acids: CASSRQQGTEAFF. The CDR3 DNA follows: TGTGCCAGCAGCCGACAACAGGGCACTGAAGCTTTCTTT.

J is TRBJ2-1 and V is TRBV6-5; D is uncertain. Germline-derived CDR1 and CDR2 are MNHEY and SVGAGI. The CDR3 length is 15 residues. V lost 0 bases to trimming and J lost 4 bases, with 10 bases between them. The CDR3 loop is CASSYSRLAYNEQFF. The CDR3 DNA reads TGTGCCAGCAGTTACTCGAGGTTAGCATACAATGAGCAGTTCTTC.

The chain employs TRBV9 and TRBJ1-4; 7 bases are shared with TRBD1. Trimming took 4 bases from V and 5 from J; bases not matched to a gene: 8. Germline-derived CDR1 and CDR2 are SGDLS and YYNGEE. CDR3 size: 15 residues. CDR3 in amino acids: CASSPRQGSNEKLFF. CDR3 nucleotides: TGTGCCAGCAGCCCCAGACAGGGAAGCAATGAAAAACTGTTTTTT.